Following are 10 T cell receptor beta chains from one sample sequenced in a study of cytomegalovirus exposure and HLA in healthy donors. PCR involved 60 Vbeta and 13 Jbeta primers. The repertoire was sequenced with immunoSEQ multiplex PCR; TCRdb's copy has only in-frame clones and lacks some. Found here are about 78,000 clones, 72% of them singletons; the top ten hold around 10%. Sequencing was done on a sample of PBMCs. The receptors here all came from a woman aged 40 to 50 in good health and CMV-seropositive.

This clone was detected a few times. The gene calls are TRBV5-1 and TRBJ2-1; 8 bases are a match to TRBD2. The CDR3 spans 15 residues. The germline V gene encodes CDR1 SGHRS and CDR2 YFSETQ. Trimming at V came to 2 bases and at J to 8 bases, leaving 9 bases not matched to a gene. The CDR3 sequence is CASSLLAGYRDEQFF. DNA for the CDR3: TGCGCCAGCAGCTTATTAGCGGGATATCGCGATGAGCAGTTCTTC.

The chain carries TRBV7-9 and TRBJ1-1; possibly TRBD1 for D (5 bases). CDR1 and CDR2 from the germline V gene are SEHNR and FQNEAQ (reference sequence). This CDR3 spans 14 amino acids. V was shortened by 5 bases and J by 4 bases, with 14 bases between the two germline ends. Written as DNA, the CDR3 is TGTGCCAGCAGCCTACCGGGGGGTGGCACTGAAGCTTTCTTT. This codes for CASSLPGGGTEAFF.

The chain uses TRBV5-4 and TRBJ2-1, with TRBD1 identical over 9 bases. Per germline, CDR1 SGHNT and CDR2 YYREEE (reference sequence). CDR3 length: 15 amino acids. Unmatched junction bases numbered 6, after V lost 5 bases and J lost 3 bases. Here the CDR3 DNA reads TGTGCCAGCAGTGAGGGACAGGGTTACTACAATGAGCAGTTCTTC. Residues: CASSEGQGYYNEQFF. Together with reference TRBV5-4 and TRBJ2-1, the CDR3 gives the full variable domain: ETGVTQSPTHLIKTRGQQVTLRCSSQSGHNTVSWYQQALGQGPQFIFQYYREEENGRGNFPPRFSGLQFPNYSSELNVNALELDDSALYLCASSEGQGYYNEQFFGPGTRLTVL.

The V call is TRBV7-2, the J call TRBJ1-2; possible D gene TRBD1, 5 bases. V lost 6 bases, J lost 10 bases, and 18 bases lay in between. The CDR3 spans 13 residues. Germline-derived CDR1 and CDR2 are SGHTA and FQGNSA. CDR3 DNA sequence: TGTGCCAGCAGACGCCAGGGCCGGGTGCCCTACACCTTC. Its translation is CASRRQGRVPYTF.

Here the CDR3 DNA reads TGTGCCAGCAGTGAGGGACAGGGGGTCGGCTATGGCTACACCTTC. It codes for CASSEGQGVGYGYTF. The chain links TRBV6-1 to TRBJ1-2, with TRBD1 matching 11 bases. Losses at the gene ends were 3 bases for V and 4 bases for J; bases not matched to a gene: 4. The germline V gene has CDR1 MNHNS and CDR2 SASEGT. The CDR3 has 15 amino acids.

This chain joins TRBV9 and TRBJ2-1; TRBD2 aligns across 7 bases. V gave up 2 bases and J gave up 0 bases; unmatched junction bases: 5. Germline values: CDR1 SGDLS, CDR2 YYNGEE. The CDR3 contains 16 residues. In DNA form, the CDR3 reads TGTGCCAGCAGCGTCTGGCCTAGCGGCTCCTACAATGAGCAGTTCTTC. It specifies CASSVWPSGSYNEQFF.

This clone was recorded once. This sequence joins TRBV30 and TRBJ2-7, with 7 bases matching TRBD2. The CDR3 contains 14 residues. V lost 3 bases and J lost 7; bases outside the gene matches: 12. The germline CDR1 and CDR2 sequences are GTSNPN and SVGIG (reference sequence). In DNA form, the CDR3 reads TGTGCCTGGAGACCCCTAGCGGCGGGTCGGGAGCAGTACTTC. The encoded protein is CAWRPLAAGREQYF. Combining the CDR3 with reference TRBV30 and TRBJ2-7 gives the whole variable domain SQTIHQWPATLVQPVGSPLSLECTVEGTSNPNLYWYRQAAGRGLQLLFYSVGIGQISSEVPQNLSASRPQDRQFILSSKKLLLSDSGFYLCAWRPLAAGREQYFGPGTRLTVT.

The chain couples TRBV30 to TRBJ1-3, with TRBD1 identical over 7 bases. CDR3 length: 15 residues. The V gene's germline CDR1 is GTSNPN and CDR2 SVGIG (reference sequence). Trimming took 0 bases from V and 0 from J; bases not matched to a gene: 2. As DNA, the CDR3 is TGTGCCTGGAGTGTTGCAGGGGGCTCTGGAAACACCATATATTTT. Its translation: CAWSVAGGSGNTIYF.

CDR3 sequence (DNA): TGTGCCAGCAGCCCCGACGGGGGAACCTACGAGCAGTACTTC. Translating gives CASSPDGGTYEQYF. This sequence joins TRBV11-2 and TRBJ2-7, with D maybe TRBD2 (6 bases). V was shortened by 5 bases and J by 2 bases, with 13 bases between the two germline ends. CDR3 length: 14 amino acids. Germline V gene sequence: CDR1 SGHAT, CDR2 FQNNGV.

The chain combines TRBV7-2 with TRBJ2-5, with 12 bases matching TRBD1. There are 14 residues in the CDR3. The V segment lost 4 bases and the J segment 6 bases; nucleotides outside the gene matches: 3. Germline CDR1 and CDR2: SGHTA and FQGNSA. CDR3 nucleotide sequence: TGTGCCAGCAGCTCGGGACAGGGGGCGAAGACCCAGTACTTC. This sequence encodes CASSSGQGAKTQYF.